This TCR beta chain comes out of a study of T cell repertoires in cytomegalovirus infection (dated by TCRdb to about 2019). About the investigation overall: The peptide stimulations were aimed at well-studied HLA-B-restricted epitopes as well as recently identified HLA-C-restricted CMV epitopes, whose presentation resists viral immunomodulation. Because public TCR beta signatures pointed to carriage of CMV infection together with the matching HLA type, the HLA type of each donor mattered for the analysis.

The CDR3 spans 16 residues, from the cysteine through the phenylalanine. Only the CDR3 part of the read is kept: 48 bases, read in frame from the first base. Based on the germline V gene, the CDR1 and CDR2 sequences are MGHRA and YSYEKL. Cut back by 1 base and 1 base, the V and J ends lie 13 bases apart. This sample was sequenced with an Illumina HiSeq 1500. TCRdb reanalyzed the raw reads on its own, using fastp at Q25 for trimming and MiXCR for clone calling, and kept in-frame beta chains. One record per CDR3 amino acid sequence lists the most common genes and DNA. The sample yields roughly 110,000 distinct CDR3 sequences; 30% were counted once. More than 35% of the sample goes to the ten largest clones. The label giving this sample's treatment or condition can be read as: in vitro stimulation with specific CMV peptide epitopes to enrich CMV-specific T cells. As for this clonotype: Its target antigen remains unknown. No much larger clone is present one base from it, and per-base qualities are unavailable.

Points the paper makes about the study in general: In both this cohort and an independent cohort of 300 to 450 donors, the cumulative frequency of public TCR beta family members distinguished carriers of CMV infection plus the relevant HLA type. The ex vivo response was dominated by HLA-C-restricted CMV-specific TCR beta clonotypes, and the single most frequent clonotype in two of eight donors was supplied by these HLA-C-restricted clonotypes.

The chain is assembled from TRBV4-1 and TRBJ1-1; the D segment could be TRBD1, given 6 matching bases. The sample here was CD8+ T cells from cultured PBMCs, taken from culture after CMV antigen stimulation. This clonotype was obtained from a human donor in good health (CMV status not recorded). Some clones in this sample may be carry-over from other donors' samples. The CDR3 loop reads CASSQVEGVGNTEAFF. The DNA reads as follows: TGCGCCAGCAGCCAAGTGGAGGGGGTAGGGAACACTGAAGCTTTCTTT.